This is a list of T cell receptor beta chains from one sample in a study of T cell responses to AZD1222 COVID-19 vaccine. Generated by immunoSEQ multiplex PCR, the TCRdb table keeps only in-frame clones and is missing some. The sample includes more than 80,000 clones, 80% to 90% seen only once; the top ten take about 9.4%. Sample: peripheral blood, taken on day 0 of AZD1222 vaccination. The receptor source for this set is an adult in good health. CDR3s include the opening cysteine and the closing phenylalanine or tryptophan. D genes are given only for firm matches. The size of a clone is reported for some rows only, either as once, few or many, or as a class for expanded clones.

v_call	clone_size	j_call	d_call	cdr3_aa	cdr3_nt
TRBV7-2	NA	TRBJ2-7	TRBD2	CASSHPAGATYEQYF	TGTGCCAGCAGCCACCCAGCGGGGGCCACCTACGAGCAGTACTTC
TRBV7-9	NA	TRBJ2-7	NA	CASSWSSYEQYF	TGTGCCAGCAGTTGGAGCTCCTACGAGCAGTACTTC
TRBV4-1	NA	TRBJ1-4	NA	CASSHGRGGGEKLFF	TGCGCCAGCAGCCATGGGCGGGGGGGAGGCGAAAAACTGTTTTTT
TRBV11-2	NA	TRBJ2-1	TRBD2	CASSAELAVNEQFF	TGTGCCAGCAGCGCAGAACTAGCGGTAAATGAGCAGTTCTTC
TRBV28	NA	TRBJ2-1	TRBD2	CASSQTSGSYNEQFF	TGTGCCAGCAGCCAGACTAGCGGGTCCTACAATGAGCAGTTCTTC
TRBV28	NA	TRBJ1-1	NA	CASRFSHTEAFF	TGTGCCAGCAGGTTCAGTCACACTGAAGCTTTCTTT
TRBV30	once	TRBJ1-2	NA	CAWRATGEGNYGYTF	TGTGCCTGGAGGGCGACAGGAGAGGGCAACTATGGCTACACCTTC
TRBV12-3/TRBV12-4	NA	TRBJ1-1	NA	CASSLATNTEAFF	TGTGCCAGCAGTCTGGCAACGAACACTGAAGCTTTCTTT
TRBV4-1	NA	TRBJ2-7	NA	CASSQAQRAYEQYF	TGCGCCAGCAGCCAAGCCCAGCGGGCCTACGAGCAGTACTTC
TRBV29-1	NA	TRBJ2-7	TRBD2	CSVIFQVPGGYEQYF	TGCAGCGTTATATTCCAGGTGCCCGGGGGGTACGAGCAGTACTTC
TRBV5-1	NA	TRBJ1-5	NA	CASSLAPNNQPQHF	TGCGCCAGCAGCTTGGCGCCGAACAATCAGCCCCAGCATTTT
TRBV6-5	NA	TRBJ1-1	NA	CASSPRMNTEAFF	TGTGCCAGCAGTCCTCGGATGAACACTGAAGCTTTCTTT
TRBV5-1	NA	TRBJ1-2	NA	CASSLDGTPSLRDGYTF	TGCGCCAGCAGCTTGGACGGGACACCATCCCTCCGGGATGGCTACACCTTC
TRBV7-6	NA	TRBJ2-7	TRBD1	CASSGQGLGDYEQYF	TGTGCCAGCAGCGGACAGGGGTTAGGGGACTACGAGCAGTACTTC
TRBV5-5	NA	TRBJ2-7	NA	CASSLGSIYEQYF	TGTGCCAGTTCGCTAGGTTCTATCTACGAGCAGTACTTC
TRBV11-2	NA	TRBJ1-2	TRBD1	CASSLQRTGRGGYTF	TGTGCCAGCAGCCTACAAAGGACAGGGCGGGGTGGCTACACCTTC
TRBV18	NA	TRBJ1-3	NA	CASSSQVGQTGNTIYF	TGTGCCAGCTCATCTCAGGTCGGTCAGACTGGAAACACCATATATTTT